A single sample gave rise to the 4 T cell receptor beta chains below, sequenced in a study of T-cell reconstitution after alpha-beta-depleted transplantation in children. A TCRbeta library incorporating unique molecular identifiers was prepared. Using its own MiXCR run on the PCR reads, TCRdb lists one record per CDR3 protein. The sample carries some 840,000 distinct CDR3 sequences, approximately 15% recorded once. The sequences come from PBMCs, mostly from graft donor cells, collected 360 days after TCRalphabeta/CD19-depleted stem cell transplant. These receptors all stem from a male patient aged 10-17 years who had a stem cell transplant for acute lymphoblastic leukemia, so the T cells may come from the graft donor.

J is TRBJ2-5 and V is TRBV12-3 or TRBV12-4, with D possibly being TRBD1 (6 bases). The CDR3 has 15 amino acids. Trimming left V 3 bases short and J 5 bases short, with 16 bases between. CDR3 DNA sequence: TGTGCCAGCAGTTTTCTCCCAGGGGTGGTGGAGACCCAGTACTTC. This encodes CASSFLPGVVETQYF.

This clonotype was seen a few times. This chain uses TRBV24-1 with TRBJ2-2, with no clear D. V dropped 7 bases and J dropped 0 bases, with 5 bases sitting between them. The CDR3 length is 13 residues. Germline lookup yields CDR1 KGHDR and CDR2 SFDVKD. CDR3 nucleotide sequence: TGTGCCACCAGGGCCCCGAACACCGGGGAGCTGTTTTTT. This encodes CATRAPNTGELFF.

This clonotype was picked up a small number of times. The rearrangement joins TRBV28 to TRBJ2-7; D may be TRBD1 (6 bases). The V end lost 4 bases, the J end lost 0 bases, and 16 bases lay between the germline ends. CDR1 is MDHEN and CDR2 is SYDVKM in the germline V gene. The CDR3 length is 16 residues. CDR3 residues: CASSSLPGVGSYEQYF. CDR3 nucleotide sequence: TGTGCCAGCAGTTCGCTGCCAGGGGTGGGCTCCTACGAGCAGTACTTC.

V is TRBV15 and J is TRBJ2-1; D is unresolved. Deletions cut 5 bases from V and 8 bases from J, with 10 bases between. From germline, CDR1 is LNHNV and CDR2 YYDKDF (reference sequence). There are 12 residues in the CDR3. CDR3 sequence: CATSLGFHEQFF. CDR3 in DNA: TGTGCCACCAGCCTAGGGTTCCATGAGCAGTTCTTC.